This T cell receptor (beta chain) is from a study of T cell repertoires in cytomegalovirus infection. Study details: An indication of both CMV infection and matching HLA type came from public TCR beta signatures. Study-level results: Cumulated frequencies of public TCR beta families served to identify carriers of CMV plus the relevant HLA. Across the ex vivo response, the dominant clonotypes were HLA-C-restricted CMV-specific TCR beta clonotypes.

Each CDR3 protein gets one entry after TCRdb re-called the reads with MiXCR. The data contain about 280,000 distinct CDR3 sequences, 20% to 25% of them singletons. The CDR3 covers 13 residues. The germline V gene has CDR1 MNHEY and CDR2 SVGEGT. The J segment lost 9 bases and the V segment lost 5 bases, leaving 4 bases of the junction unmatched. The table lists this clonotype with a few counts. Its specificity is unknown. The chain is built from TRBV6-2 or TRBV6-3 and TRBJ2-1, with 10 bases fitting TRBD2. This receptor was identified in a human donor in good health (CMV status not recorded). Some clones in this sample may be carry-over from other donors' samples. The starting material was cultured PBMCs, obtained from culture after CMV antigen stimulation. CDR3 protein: CASSPSGSPEQFF. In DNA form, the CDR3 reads TGTGCCAGCAGTCCTAGCGGGAGCCCTGAGCAGTTCTTC.